Listed below are T cell receptor beta chains from one sample, sequenced in a study of blood T cell repertoires in COVID-19. Assay: immunoSEQ multiplex PCR; the TCRdb copy retains only in-frame clones and omits some. The repertoire has roughly 180,000 clones, 86% of them found once; the top ten carry roughly 20%. Sequences were obtained from peripheral blood. The receptors were gathered from a man aged 70-80 years with active or convalescent COVID-19. Each CDR3 is given with its conserved first and last residue. The D gene is left open where the match is weak. Only part of the rows carry a size: once, few, many, or a class if the clone is expanded.

V: TRBV14
D: TRBD1
J: TRBJ1-4
length: 16
size: NA
DNA: TGTGCCAGCAGCCTCAAATTGACAGGGAAGAATGAAAAACTGTTTTTT
CDR3: CASSLKLTGKNEKLFF

V: TRBV15
D: TRBD1
J: TRBJ2-1
length: 15
size: NA
DNA: TGTGCCACCAGCAGAGCTGGTGCAGGGGGCGGTGAGCAGTTCTTC
CDR3: CATSRAGAGGGEQFF

V: TRBV4-3
D: NA
J: TRBJ2-1
length: 15
size: few
DNA: TGCGCCAGCAGCCAAGACAGACAACAATACAATGAGCAGTTCTTC
CDR3: CASSQDRQQYNEQFF

V: TRBV2
D: TRBD2
J: TRBJ2-7
length: 16
size: NA
DNA: TGTGCCAGCAACCTCCAAGGGACTAGCGGCCTCTACGAGCAGTACTTC
CDR3: CASNLQGTSGLYEQYF

V: TRBV29-1
D: NA
J: TRBJ1-3
length: 16
size: NA
DNA: TGCAGCGTTGAAATTTGGGGACACCGCTCTGGAAACACCATATATTTT
CDR3: CSVEIWGHRSGNTIYF

V: TRBV19
D: TRBD1
J: TRBJ1-2
length: 15
size: NA
DNA: TGTGCCAGTAGTATGACAGGGGGCGACAACTATGGCTACACCTTC
CDR3: CASSMTGGDNYGYTF

V: TRBV7-9
D: NA
J: TRBJ2-3
length: 12
size: NA
DNA: TGTGCCAGCAGCCGGGACACAGATACGCAGTATTTT
CDR3: CASSRDTDTQYF

V: TRBV4-3
D: TRBD2
J: TRBJ2-7
length: 17
size: NA
DNA: TGCGCCAGCAGCCAACAGACCGGACTAGCGGAGGGCTACGAGCAGTACTTC
CDR3: CASSQQTGLAEGYEQYF

V: TRBV18
D: NA
J: TRBJ2-2
length: 12
size: NA
DNA: TGTGCCAGCTCCCAGGGTATCGGGGAGCTGTTTTTT
CDR3: CASSQGIGELFF

V: TRBV7-9
D: NA
J: TRBJ1-1
length: 15
size: NA
DNA: TGTGCCAGCAGCTTATTCGGTTTTTCTGACACTGAAGCTTTCTTT
CDR3: CASSLFGFSDTEAFF

V: TRBV29-1
D: NA
J: TRBJ2-5
length: 12
size: NA
DNA: TGCAGCGTTGGGCTAGCCCAAGAGACCCAGTACTTC
CDR3: CSVGLAQETQYF

V: TRBV6-2/TRBV6-3
D: NA
J: TRBJ2-2
length: 15
size: NA
DNA: TGTGCCAGCAGTTACCTCAGGGGGAACACCGGGGAGCTGTTTTTT
CDR3: CASSYLRGNTGELFF

V: TRBV25-1
D: NA
J: TRBJ1-1
length: 15
size: NA
DNA: TGTGCCAGCAGTGAATCTCTAGGGAGAGTCACTGAAGCTTTCTTT
CDR3: CASSESLGRVTEAFF

V: TRBV28
D: NA
J: TRBJ1-5
length: 11
size: NA
DNA: TGTGCCAGCCGGAGGGATCAGCCCCAGCATTTT
CDR3: CASRRDQPQHF

V: TRBV9
D: TRBD2
J: TRBJ2-1
length: 17
size: NA
DNA: TGTGCCAGCAGCATAAGGGAGTTGCGGGGGGGCCTTTATGAGCAGTTCTTC
CDR3: CASSIRELRGGLYEQFF

V: TRBV28
D: TRBD1
J: TRBJ1-5
length: 15
size: NA
DNA: TGTGCCAGCAGGCCTGACCGACAGGGAGGCCAGCCCCAGCATTTT
CDR3: CASRPDRQGGQPQHF

V: TRBV5-4
D: TRBD2
J: TRBJ2-5
length: 16
size: NA
DNA: TGTGCCAGCAGCTTGGCGGCTAGCGGGAGTCTGCAGACCCAGTACTTC
CDR3: CASSLAASGSLQTQYF

V: TRBV19
D: NA
J: TRBJ2-3
length: 13
size: once
DNA: TGTGCCAGTAGCCTAGCGCCCCTCCATACGCAGTATTTT
CDR3: CASSLAPLHTQYF

V: TRBV19
D: NA
J: TRBJ2-1
length: 13
size: few
DNA: TGTGCCAGTGAAGCGCATTCCTACAATGAGCAGTTCTTC
CDR3: CASEAHSYNEQFF

V: TRBV4-3
D: NA
J: TRBJ1-2
length: 15
size: NA
DNA: TGCGCCAGCAGCCAAGAAAGAACAGCCTCACAAGGCTACACCTTC
CDR3: CASSQERTASQGYTF

V: TRBV19
D: NA
J: TRBJ2-7
length: 16
size: NA
DNA: TGTGCCAGTAGTATCGACAGCTTCAGGGGTTCCTACGAGCAGTACTTC
CDR3: CASSIDSFRGSYEQYF

V: TRBV7-2
D: TRBD2
J: TRBJ2-7
length: 14
size: few
DNA: TGTGCCAGCAGCCTGAGCGGGAGCTCCTACGAGCAGTACTTC
CDR3: CASSLSGSSYEQYF

V: TRBV21-1
D: NA
J: TRBJ2-7
length: 13
size: NA
DNA: TGTGCCAGCATCCGGGACAGCGCCTACGAGCAGTACTTC
CDR3: CASIRDSAYEQYF

V: TRBV13
D: NA
J: TRBJ2-1
length: 13
size: NA
DNA: TGTGCCAGCAGCCTGCAGCGGGACAATGAGCAGTTCTTC
CDR3: CASSLQRDNEQFF

V: TRBV4-3
D: NA
J: TRBJ1-4
length: 15
size: NA
DNA: TGCGCCAGCAGCCAAAGTCCAGGGCTGAATGAAAAACTGTTTTTT
CDR3: CASSQSPGLNEKLFF

V: TRBV28
D: NA
J: TRBJ1-1
length: 15
size: few
DNA: TGTGCCAGCAGTTTATTTAACAGGGAGAACACTGAAGCTTTCTTT
CDR3: CASSLFNRENTEAFF

V: TRBV18
D: NA
J: TRBJ1-1
length: 14
size: NA
DNA: TGTGCCAGCTCGCAAACGGGGGGGTCCAGCGAGGCTTTCTTT
CDR3: CASSQTGGSSEAFF

V: TRBV7-6
D: TRBD2
J: TRBJ2-5
length: 14
size: NA
DNA: TGTGCCAGCAGCCTGGCCAGGACTAGCGGGACTAAGTACTTC
CDR3: CASSLARTSGTKYF

V: TRBV4-3
D: TRBD2
J: TRBJ2-3
length: 16
size: once
DNA: TGCGCCAGCAGCCAAGTAGCGGGAGGGCCCACAGATACGCAGTATTTT
CDR3: CASSQVAGGPTDTQYF

V: TRBV3-1/TRBV3-2
D: NA
J: TRBJ1-1
length: 13
size: NA
DNA: TGTGCCAGCAGCCAGGGGGCCCTCACTGAAGCTTTCTTT
CDR3: CASSQGALTEAFF